The table lists the clone carrying this T cell receptor beta chain with a few counts. TCRdb redid the calling of the 5' RACE reads with MiXCR, one entry per CDR3 protein. The sample has fewer than 450,000 distinct CDR3 sequences, around 20% seen once. This sample is drawn from a study of T-cell memory formation after mild COVID-19. The sequence came from an adult woman who had mild COVID-19 (a few samples of this study predate the infection). Cell type and time point are not known. The specimen sequenced was PBMCs or a T cell subset sorted from them (not recorded which).

The CDR3 DNA sequence: TGTGCCAGCAGTTTAGCGGGACGCCCGCCCCAGCATTTT. Protein sequence: CASSLAGRPPQHF. The gene calls are TRBV12-3 or TRBV12-4 and TRBJ1-5, with TRBD1 as a possible D gene (5 bases). The CDR3 runs to 13 residues. Trimming shortened V by 0 bases and J by 9 bases, and 9 bases separated the two germline ends.